This T cell receptor (beta chain) is drawn from a study of Graves' ophthalmopathy and Graves' hyperthyroidism. Overall study context: Peripheral blood samples were taken at initial diagnosis, before any treatment. Whole-study results and caveats: Most thyroid clonotypes expanded beyond 0.001 frequency were also found in blood.

Germline V gene sequence: CDR1 DFQATT, CDR2 SNEGSKA (reference sequence). This CDR3 is built from 12 residues. The V segment lost 7 bases and the J segment 1 base; nucleotides outside the gene matches: 0. The sequenced template was RNA, covering the TCR beta CDR3 region. HTBI-primed first-round RT-PCR preceded second-round multiplex PCR. TCRdb called the multiplex PCR reads again in MiXCR, with one record for every CDR3 protein. The table includes almost 750,000 distinct CDR3 sequences, 40% detected once. With regard to this clonotype: Antigen specificity is unknown.

This clonotype was sampled from an adult man with Graves' ophthalmopathy. Sequenced input: peripheral blood. The chain employs TRBV20-1 and TRBJ2-5, with TRBD1 matching over 10 bases. CDR3 in DNA: TGCAGTGGGACAGGGGGCCAAGAGACCCAGTACTTC. Translating it yields CSGTGGQETQYF.